The 8 T cell receptor beta chains presented below share a single source sample, sequenced in a study of blood T cell repertoires in COVID-19. Produced via immunoSEQ multiplex PCR; TCRdb's table is partial and in-frame only. The sample lists approximately 320,000 clones; around nine tenths were seen once. The sequencing input was peripheral blood. The receptor source for this set is a woman in her twenties or thirties with COVID-19, enrolled during active disease.

This sequence joins TRBV4-1 and TRBJ2-1; TRBD2 matches at 8 bases. Looked up from germline, CDR1 is MGHRA and CDR2 is YSYEKL. The CDR3 totals 16 residues. V was clipped by 0 bases and J by 9 bases; unmatched bases: 10. CDR3 sequence (DNA): TGCGCCAGCAGCCAAGATGGCGGGGGGCTGAGAGGTGAGCAGTTCTTC. This codes for CASSQDGGGLRGEQFF.

The V gene is TRBV19, the J gene TRBJ2-7, with TRBD1 matching over 7 bases. Germline V CDR1 and CDR2: LNHDA, SQIVND (reference sequence). The length of the CDR3 is 15 residues. The trim removed 3 bases at V and 0 bases at J, leaving 5 bases unmatched. The CDR3 bases are TGTGCCAGTAGTATCAAGGACAGGACCTCCTACGAGCAGTACTTC. Amino acid sequence: CASSIKDRTSYEQYF.

The chain employs TRBV13 and TRBJ2-7, with TRBD2 identical over 12 bases. The CDR3 runs 15 residues. The V gene's germline CDR1 is PRHDT and CDR2 FYEKMQ (reference sequence). V was pared by 5 bases and J by 5 bases, with 7 bases of the junction left unmatched. The CDR3 spells CASSTPSGGANEQYF. The CDR3 nucleotides read TGTGCCAGCAGCACCCCTAGCGGGGGGGCAAACGAGCAGTACTTC.

This chain links TRBV5-1 with TRBJ2-5; D ambiguous. Trimming shortened V by 2 bases and J by 1 base, and 6 bases separated the two germline ends. Germline values: CDR1 SGHRS, CDR2 YFSETQ. The CDR3 covers 13 residues. The CDR3 sequence is CASSFGSQETQYF. CDR3 coding DNA: TGCGCCAGCAGCTTTGGCAGCCAAGAGACCCAGTACTTC.

The rearrangement joins TRBV4-2 to TRBJ2-3; TRBD2 matches at 9 bases. In germline, CDR1 is LGHNA, CDR2 YNFKEQ. This CDR3 is 17 amino acids long. Germline trimming cut 4 bases from V and 2 bases from J; bases unmatched to any gene: 10. As DNA, the CDR3 is TGTGCCAGCAGCCCAAGGAGCGGGGGGAAGAACACAGATACGCAGTATTTT. This codes for CASSPRSGGKNTDTQYF.

The chain joins TRBV19 to TRBJ2-7, with 8 positions matching TRBD2. Germline CDR1 reads LNHDA; CDR2 reads SQIVND (reference sequence). This CDR3 contains 16 residues. Germline trimming cut 4 bases from V and 4 bases from J; bases unmatched to any gene: 12. CDR3 loop: CASSSPRVAGQYEQYF. DNA of the CDR3: TGTGCCAGTAGTAGCCCAAGGGTAGCGGGGCAATACGAGCAGTACTTC.

The chain has TRBV10-1 and TRBJ1-2; D gene ambiguous. The length of the CDR3 is 16 residues. Per the germline V gene, CDR1 is WNHNN and CDR2 is SYGVQD (reference sequence). V was shortened by 3 bases and J by 8 bases, with 22 bases between the two germline ends. The DNA of the CDR3 is TGCGCCAGCAGTGAATACCCTACTCCGACACTCCAGGGCTACACCTTC. Translation gives CASSEYPTPTLQGYTF.

For the CDR3, the DNA is TGTGCCAGCAGCCAAGGGGGCTCAAAAAACATTCAGTACTTC. Translated, it gives CASSQGGSKNIQYF. V usage is TRBV6-5 and J usage is TRBJ2-4; 7 positions match TRBD1. There are 14 residues in the CDR3. Looked up from germline, CDR1 is MNHEY and CDR2 is SVGAGI. Trimming removed 6 bases from V and 4 bases from J; junction bases left unmatched: 6.